This is a list of T cell receptor beta chains from one sample in a study of CD8 T cells in ankylosing spondylitis. A single record per CDR3 protein comes from TCRdb applying MiXCR to the 5' RACE reads. The sample has about 150,000 distinct CDR3 sequences, around 43% seen once. The sample consisted of synovial fluid, either unsorted or a sorted T cell fraction (not recorded which). These receptor sequences come from a male donor with ankylosing spondylitis. CDR3s leave out the opening cysteine and the closing phenylalanine or tryptophan. The order of the fields is V gene, J gene, CDR3 protein.

TRBV9,TRBJ2-1,ASSSPDGGNRAGVPYNEQF
TRBV5-5,TRBJ1-1,ASSLAGSLNTEAF
TRBV15,TRBJ2-7,ATSRASRDRDPYEQY
TRBV6-5,TRBJ1-1,ASSYQNTEAF
TRBV6-2/TRBV6-3,TRBJ2-1,ASRDRGSYNEQF
TRBV12-3/TRBV12-4,TRBJ1-4,ASSLTGANEKLF
TRBV5-1,TRBJ1-2,ASSLVRATYGYT
TRBV4-3,TRBJ2-7,ASSQDGRVAGVPYEQY
TRBV29-1,TRBJ1-1,SVVAGTTEAF
TRBV7-6,TRBJ1-2,ASSFGYRGSNYGYT
TRBV19,TRBJ2-7,ASSIGESQAYEQY
TRBV28,TRBJ2-5,ASSFLTSSQETQY
TRBV27,TRBJ1-1,ASSPQGIAEAF
TRBV2,TRBJ2-1,ASSQFSPSSGVYNEQF
TRBV10-3,TRBJ1-3,AISESWTGENTIY
TRBV12-3/TRBV12-4,TRBJ1-1,ASGLPDSNTEAF
TRBV20-1,TRBJ2-5,SARVEGSQY
TRBV3-1,TRBJ2-7,ASSLGTGFGYEQY
TRBV13,TRBJ2-1,ASSRLGVPNNEQF
TRBV7-9,TRBJ2-7,ASGPGWQSYEQY
TRBV4-3,TRBJ1-4,ASSQEPRGTTNEKLF
TRBV12-3/TRBV12-4,TRBJ1-1,ATIIPGPQGAEAF
TRBV11-1,TRBJ2-5,ASSNFGGLEETQY
TRBV7-9,TRBJ2-1,ASSLTGASYNEQF
TRBV7-9,TRBJ1-6,ASSTHRGRDSPLH
TRBV7-2,TRBJ1-5,ASSDRGQGDSNQPQH
TRBV5-1,TRBJ2-2,ASSADSYCPNTGELF
TRBV6-1,TRBJ2-7,ASRKDSFYEQY
TRBV6-5,TRBJ2-1,ASSYLASGHNEQF
TRBV4-1,TRBJ2-3,ASSHRRGQGGTDTQY
TRBV13,TRBJ2-1,ASSNRQGAVEQF
TRBV28,TRBJ2-3,ASSKLAGLTDTQY
TRBV11-2,TRBJ2-3,ASSYTGGTDTQY
TRBV6-5,TRBJ2-5,ASSYGQGYATQY
TRBV5-4,TRBJ2-5,ASSFSGGKQETQY
TRBV28,TRBJ1-1,ASSPPQGMNTEAF
TRBV27,TRBJ2-5,ASQLQGQETQY
TRBV4-3,TRBJ2-2,ASSPMDSQNTGELF
TRBV11-1,TRBJ2-1,ASSLRTSGRAREQF
TRBV11-2,TRBJ2-2,ASSLAGGFTGELF
TRBV4-3,TRBJ2-1,ASSQRSYNEQF
TRBV20-1,TRBJ2-5,SAPGTNLGETQY
TRBV10-3,TRBJ2-1,AISESTASGDRNEQF
TRBV30,TRBJ2-7,AWSIPPGQGSDEQY